The entry that follows covers one T cell receptor (beta chain) sequence. Its target is unknown. This sample is drawn from a study of T cells after yellow fever vaccination. UMIs were added to TCR cDNA along with a universal primer site when it was made by 5'RACE template switching. TCRdb recomputed calls from the 5' RACE reads with MiXCR, one row per CDR3 protein. The sample contains under 550,000 distinct CDR3 sequences, roughly 22% of which appear only once. Study-level findings and limits: In post-booster samples, most primary-vaccination clones reappeared (approximately 95% CD4, nearly 90% CD8).

Sequences were derived from PBMCs, sampled less than 25 days after the first yellow fever vaccination. The TCR sequence derives from a man aged 18 to 29 who received the YFV17D yellow fever vaccine.

CDR3 protein: CASSPGGLDYGYTF. The CDR3 bases are TGTGCCAGCAGCCCCGGGGGCCTGGACTATGGCTACACCTTC. The J gene is TRBJ1-2, the V gene TRBV7-2; D possibly corresponds to TRBD1 (6 bases). V was shortened by 5 bases and J by 3 bases, with 13 bases between the two germline ends. There are 14 residues in the CDR3. CDR1 SGHTA and CDR2 FQGNSA come from the germline V gene.